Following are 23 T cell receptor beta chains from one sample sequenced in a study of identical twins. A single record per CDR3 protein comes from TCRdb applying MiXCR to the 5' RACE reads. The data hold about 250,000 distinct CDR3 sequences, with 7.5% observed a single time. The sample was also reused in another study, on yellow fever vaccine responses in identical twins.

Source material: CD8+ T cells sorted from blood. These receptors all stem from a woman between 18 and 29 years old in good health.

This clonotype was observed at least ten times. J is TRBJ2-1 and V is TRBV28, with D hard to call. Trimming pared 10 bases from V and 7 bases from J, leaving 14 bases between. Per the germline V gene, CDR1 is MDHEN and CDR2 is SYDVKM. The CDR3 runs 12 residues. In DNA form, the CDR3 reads TGTGCCACCGCCTTATCTGGGAATGAGCAGTTCTTC. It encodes CATALSGNEQFF.

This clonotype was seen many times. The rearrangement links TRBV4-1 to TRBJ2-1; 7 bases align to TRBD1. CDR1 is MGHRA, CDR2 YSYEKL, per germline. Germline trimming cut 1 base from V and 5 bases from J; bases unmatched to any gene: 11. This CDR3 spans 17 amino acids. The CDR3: CASSQVSRGGGHNEQFF. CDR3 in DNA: TGCGCCAGCAGCCAAGTATCCCGAGGGGGCGGACACAATGAGCAGTTCTTC.

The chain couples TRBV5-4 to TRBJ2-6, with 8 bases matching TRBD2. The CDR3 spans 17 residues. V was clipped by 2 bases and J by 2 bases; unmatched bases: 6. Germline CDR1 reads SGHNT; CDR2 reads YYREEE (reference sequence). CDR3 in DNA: TGTGCCAGCAGCTTCGGGGGGGGATTAGCTGGGGCCAACGTCCTGACTTTC. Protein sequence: CASSFGGGLAGANVLTF.

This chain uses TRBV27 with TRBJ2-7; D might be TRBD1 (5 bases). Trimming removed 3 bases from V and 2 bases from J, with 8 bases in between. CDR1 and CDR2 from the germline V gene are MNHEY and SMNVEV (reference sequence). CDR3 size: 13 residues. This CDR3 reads CASSFGATYEQYF. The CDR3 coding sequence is TGTGCCAGCAGTTTTGGGGCCACCTACGAGCAGTACTTC.

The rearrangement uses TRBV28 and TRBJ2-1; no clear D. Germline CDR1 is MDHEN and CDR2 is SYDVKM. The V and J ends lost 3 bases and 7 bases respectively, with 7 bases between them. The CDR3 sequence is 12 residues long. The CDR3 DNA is TGTGCCAGCAGTTTCTTTCCTAATGAGCAGTTCTTC. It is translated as CASSFFPNEQFF. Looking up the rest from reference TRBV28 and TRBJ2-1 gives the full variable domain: DVKVTQSSRYLVKRTGEKVFLECVQDMDHENMFWYRQDPGLGLRLIYFSYDVKMKEKGDIPEGYSVSREKKERFSLILESASTNQTSMYLCASSFFPNEQFFGPGTRLTVL.

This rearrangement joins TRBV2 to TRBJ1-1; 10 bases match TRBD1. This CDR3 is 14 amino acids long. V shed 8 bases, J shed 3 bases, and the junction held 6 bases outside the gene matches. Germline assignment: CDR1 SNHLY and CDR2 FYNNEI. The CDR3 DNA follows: TGTGCCAGCGGAGAGGGACAGGGGTACACTGAAGCTTTCTTT. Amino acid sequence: CASGEGQGYTEAFF.

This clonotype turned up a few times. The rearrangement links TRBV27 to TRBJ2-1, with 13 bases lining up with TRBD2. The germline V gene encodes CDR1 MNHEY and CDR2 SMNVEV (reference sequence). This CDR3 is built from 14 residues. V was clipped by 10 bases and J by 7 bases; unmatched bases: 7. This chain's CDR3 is CATRTSGSLNEQFF. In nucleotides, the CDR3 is TGTGCCACCCGGACTAGCGGGAGTCTAAATGAGCAGTTCTTC.

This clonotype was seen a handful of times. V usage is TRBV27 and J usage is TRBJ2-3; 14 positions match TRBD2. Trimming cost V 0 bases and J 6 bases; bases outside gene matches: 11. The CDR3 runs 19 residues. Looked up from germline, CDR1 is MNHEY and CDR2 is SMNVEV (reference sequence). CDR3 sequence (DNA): TGTGCCAGCAGTTTATCGAGGTGGCGACTAGCGGGGGGGAGCGATACGCAGTATTTT. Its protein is CASSLSRWRLAGGSDTQYF.

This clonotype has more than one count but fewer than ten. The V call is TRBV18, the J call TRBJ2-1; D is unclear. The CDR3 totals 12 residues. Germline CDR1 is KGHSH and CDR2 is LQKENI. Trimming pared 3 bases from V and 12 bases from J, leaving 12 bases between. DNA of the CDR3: TGTGCCAGCTCACCCCCTTATGTCGTGCAGTTCTTC. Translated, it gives CASSPPYVVQFF.

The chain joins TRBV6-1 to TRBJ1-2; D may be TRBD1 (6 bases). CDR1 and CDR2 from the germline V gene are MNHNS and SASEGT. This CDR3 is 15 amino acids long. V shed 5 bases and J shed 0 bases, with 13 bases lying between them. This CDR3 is CASSPTGTSNYGYTF. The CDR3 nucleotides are TGTGCCAGCAGTCCGACGGGGACATCTAACTATGGCTACACCTTC.

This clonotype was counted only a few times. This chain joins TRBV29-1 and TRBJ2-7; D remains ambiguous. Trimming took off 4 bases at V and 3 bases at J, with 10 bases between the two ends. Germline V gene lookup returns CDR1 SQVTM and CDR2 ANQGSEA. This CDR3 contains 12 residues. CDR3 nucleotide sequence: TGCAGCGTTGCTGACAACAGCTACGAGCAGTACTTC. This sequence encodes CSVADNSYEQYF.

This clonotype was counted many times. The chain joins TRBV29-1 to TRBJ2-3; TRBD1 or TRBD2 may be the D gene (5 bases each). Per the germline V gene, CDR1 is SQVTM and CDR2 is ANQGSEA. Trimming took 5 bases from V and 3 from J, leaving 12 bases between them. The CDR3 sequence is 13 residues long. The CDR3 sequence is CSVWGFGTDTQYF. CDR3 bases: TGCAGCGTTTGGGGGTTTGGGACAGATACGCAGTATTTT.

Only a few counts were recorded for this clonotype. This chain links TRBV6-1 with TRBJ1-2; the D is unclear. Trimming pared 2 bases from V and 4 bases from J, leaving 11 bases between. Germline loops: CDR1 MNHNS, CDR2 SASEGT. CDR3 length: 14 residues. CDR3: CASSEHWGIYGYTF. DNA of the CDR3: TGTGCCAGCAGTGAACATTGGGGTATCTATGGCTACACCTTC.

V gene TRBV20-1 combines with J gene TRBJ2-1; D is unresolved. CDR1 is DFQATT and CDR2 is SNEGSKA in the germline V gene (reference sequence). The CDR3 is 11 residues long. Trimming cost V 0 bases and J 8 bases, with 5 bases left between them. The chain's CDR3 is CSARDGYEQFF. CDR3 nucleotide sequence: TGCAGTGCTAGAGATGGCTATGAGCAGTTCTTC.

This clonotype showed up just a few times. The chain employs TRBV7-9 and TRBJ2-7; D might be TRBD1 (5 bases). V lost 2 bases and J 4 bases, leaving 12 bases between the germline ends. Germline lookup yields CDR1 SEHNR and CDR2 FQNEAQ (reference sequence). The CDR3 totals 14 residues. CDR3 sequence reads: CASSLSRGPYEQYF. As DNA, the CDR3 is TGTGCCAGCAGCTTATCAAGGGGTCCGTACGAGCAGTACTTC.

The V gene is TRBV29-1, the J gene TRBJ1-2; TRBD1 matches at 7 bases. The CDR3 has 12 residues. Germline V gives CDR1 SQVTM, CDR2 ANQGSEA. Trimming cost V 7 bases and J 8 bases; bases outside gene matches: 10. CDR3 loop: CSATDRIMGYTF. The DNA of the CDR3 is TGCAGCGCTACGGACAGGATCATGGGCTACACCTTC.

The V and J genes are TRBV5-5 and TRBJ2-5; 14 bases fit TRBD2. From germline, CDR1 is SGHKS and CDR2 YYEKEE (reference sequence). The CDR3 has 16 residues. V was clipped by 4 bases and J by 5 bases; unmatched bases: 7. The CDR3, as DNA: TGTGCCAGCAGCCCTGGACTAGCGGGGGGTGCGGAGACCCAGTACTTC. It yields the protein CASSPGLAGGAETQYF.

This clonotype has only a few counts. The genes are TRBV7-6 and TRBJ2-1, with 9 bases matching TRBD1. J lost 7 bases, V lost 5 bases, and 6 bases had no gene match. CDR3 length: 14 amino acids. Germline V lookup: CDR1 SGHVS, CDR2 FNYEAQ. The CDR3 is CASSALGTGNEQFF. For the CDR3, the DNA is TGTGCCAGCAGCGCACTCGGGACAGGGAATGAGCAGTTCTTC.

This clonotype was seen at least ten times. Written as DNA, the CDR3 is TGCAGCGTAGACACCGACAGGGGCTCCGGGGAGCTGTTTTTT. Amino acids: CSVDTDRGSGELFF. The chain links TRBV29-1 to TRBJ2-2; TRBD1 agrees at 8 bases. Germline loops: CDR1 SQVTM, CDR2 ANQGSEA. Unmatched junction bases numbered 9, after V lost 6 bases and J lost 6 bases. CDR3 length equals 14 residues.

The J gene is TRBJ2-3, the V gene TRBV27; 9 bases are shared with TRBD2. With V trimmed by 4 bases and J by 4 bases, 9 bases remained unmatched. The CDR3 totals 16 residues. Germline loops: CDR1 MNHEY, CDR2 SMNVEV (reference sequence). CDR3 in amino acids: CASSSGTSFYPDTQYF. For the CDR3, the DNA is TGTGCCAGCAGTTCCGGGACTAGCTTTTATCCAGATACGCAGTATTTT.

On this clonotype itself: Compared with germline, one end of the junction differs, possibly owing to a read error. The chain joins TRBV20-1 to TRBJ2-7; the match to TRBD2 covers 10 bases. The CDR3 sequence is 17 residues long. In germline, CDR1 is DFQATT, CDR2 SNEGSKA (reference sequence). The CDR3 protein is CCARGPALAGVRYEQYF. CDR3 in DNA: TGCTGTGCTAGAGGGCCAGCGCTAGCGGGAGTTAGGTACGAGCAGTACTTC.

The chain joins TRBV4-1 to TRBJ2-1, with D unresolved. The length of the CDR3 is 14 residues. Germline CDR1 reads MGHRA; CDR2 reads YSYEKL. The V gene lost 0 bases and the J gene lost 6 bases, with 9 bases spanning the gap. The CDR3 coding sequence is TGCGCCAGCAGCCAAGAGTGGGCCCCCAATGAGCAGTTCTTC. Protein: CASSQEWAPNEQFF.

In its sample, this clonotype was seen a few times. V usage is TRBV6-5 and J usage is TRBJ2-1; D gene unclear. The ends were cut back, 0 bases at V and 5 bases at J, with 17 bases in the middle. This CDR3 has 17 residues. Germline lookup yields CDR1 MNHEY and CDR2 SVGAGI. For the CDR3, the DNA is TGTGCCAGCAGTTACTCGACGGTTGGTCCCAGAAACAATGAGCAGTTCTTC. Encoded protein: CASSYSTVGPRNNEQFF.